This paragraph covers one TCR beta chain sequence. The CDR3 covers 15 residues. Germline trimming cut 4 bases from V and 1 base from J; bases unmatched to any gene: 3. CDR1 and CDR2 (germline): LGHDT, YNNKEL (reference sequence). The sample belongs to a study of blood T cell repertoires in COVID-19. In the original processing: By means of reference gene primer amplification, nucleated cell counts were estimated. The method was immunoSEQ multiplex PCR; TCRdb's version includes in-frame clones alone and lacks a portion of them. The V and J calls and the clone size are those of that table, but D and trimming were determined from the DNA. The sample lists approximately 260,000 clones; 70% to 90% were seen once.

The sample taken for sequencing was peripheral blood. This receptor was taken from a woman in her 70s with acute or convalescent COVID-19. V usage is TRBV3-1 (or the pseudogene TRBV3-2) and J usage is TRBJ1-1; 10 positions match TRBD1. In DNA, the CDR3 is TGTGCCAGCAGCCGACAGGGGGCCGGGAACACTGAAGCTTTCTTT. This codes for CASSRQGAGNTEAFF.